This T cell receptor beta chain was profiled in a study of T cells after yellow fever vaccination. Findings and limits, study-wide: The booster response re-showed most primary clones: 96% CD4, almost 90% CD8.

From the 5' RACE reads, TCRdb called clonotypes with MiXCR, one entry per CDR3 protein. The sample lists roughly 170,000 distinct CDR3 sequences, roughly 6.2% occurring once. This clonotype was recorded at least ten times. As yet, its antigen is unknown. The clonotype originates from a man aged 18 to 29 who received the YFV17D yellow fever vaccine. Sequenced material: CD4+ T cells sorted from PBMCs, taken on the day of the first yellow fever vaccination.

The CDR3 spells CSARGWVSNSPLHF. CDR3 nucleotide sequence: TGCAGTGCAAGGGGATGGGTTAGCAATTCACCCCTCCACTTT. V and J are TRBV20-1 and TRBJ1-6; maybe TRBD1 (5 bases). The CDR3 has 14 residues. Deletions cut 6 bases from V and 7 bases from J, with 16 bases between. From germline, CDR1 is DFQATT and CDR2 SNEGSKA (reference sequence).